This TCR beta chain appears in the sequencing data of a study of cytotoxic CD8 clonotypes in ibrutinib-treated CLL. This CDR3 is 18 amino acids long. CDR1 is SEHNR and CDR2 is FQNEAQ in the germline V gene (reference sequence). V gave up 1 base and J gave up 0 bases, with 15 bases separating them. Deep sequencing aimed at 1 in 200,000 to 1 in 1 million T cells' resolution. The assay was immunoSEQ multiplex PCR, and TCRdb's table has in-frame clones only and misses some. This sample has some 130,000 clones, with approximately 90% found just once. Overall study results and limits: Stable or contracted on treatment, public clonotypes were also uncommon.

This clone appeared a single time. Its antigen remains unknown. The clonotype originates from a human donor with chronic lymphocytic leukemia. The chain couples TRBV7-9 to TRBJ2-2; D is uncertain. Specimen: PBMCs, collected after 12 months of ibrutinib treatment. The DNA for the CDR3 is TGTGCCAGCAGCTTAGAATTCGCGACCGATGCGAACACCGGGGAGCTGTTTTTT. Translated: CASSLEFATDANTGELFF.